The rows below give T cell receptor beta chains drawn from one sample of a study of Ad26.COV2.S vaccination and SARS-CoV-2 variants. TCRdb's table, derived via immunoSEQ multiplex PCR, lists solely in-frame clones and lacks some. The sample contains hundreds of thousands of clones, approximately 92% of which appear only once. Sequenced material: peripheral blood, taken in a trial of Ad26.COV2.S vaccine versus placebo. The receptors derive from a person between 18 and 60 years old who received the Ad26.COV2.S COVID-19 vaccine or a placebo. CDR3s include the opening cysteine and the closing phenylalanine or tryptophan. D genes are given only for firm matches. Not all rows give a size; the values are once, few, many and, for expanded clones, a class.

D,size,J,V,CDR3,DNA
TRBD1,.,TRBJ1-5,TRBV19,CASSITVYGTGNQPQHF,TGTGCCAGTAGTATCACCGTCTATGGGACAGGCAATCAGCCCCAGCATTTT
.,once,TRBJ1-1,TRBV3-1/TRBV3-2,CASSHAKRGASTEAFF,TGTGCCAGCAGCCACGCAAAGAGGGGGGCGAGCACTGAAGCTTTCTTT
.,once,TRBJ2-7,TRBV6-2/TRBV6-3,CASSYSPGISSYEQYF,TGTGCCAGCAGTTACTCCCCGGGTATTTCGTCCTACGAGCAGTACTTC
.,.,TRBJ1-3,TRBV6-5,CASRLQGDSGNTIYF,TGTGCCAGCAGGCTACAGGGCGACTCTGGAAACACCATATATTTT
.,.,TRBJ1-5,TRBV19,CASSIELYQPQHF,TGTGCCAGTAGTATCGAACTTTATCAGCCCCAGCATTTT
.,once,TRBJ2-7,TRBV30,CAWSGGLLSYEQYF,TGTGCCTGGAGCGGTGGGCTCCTCTCCTACGAGCAGTACTTC
TRBD1,.,TRBJ1-4,TRBV4-3,CASSQGTGINEKLFF,TGCGCCAGCAGCCAAGGGACAGGGATAAATGAAAAACTGTTTTTT
.,.,TRBJ2-7,TRBV9,CASSPNPYEQYF,TGTGCCAGCAGCCCAAACCCCTACGAGCAGTACTTC
.,.,TRBJ1-3,TRBV30,CAWTADSYSGNTIYF,TGTGCCTGGACCGCTGACTCCTACTCTGGAAACACCATATATTTT
TRBD2,.,TRBJ2-3,TRBV9,CASSHGLAGRTDTQYF,TGTGCCAGCAGCCACGGACTAGCGGGGAGAACAGATACGCAGTATTTT
TRBD2,.,TRBJ2-7,TRBV10-3,CAISESGTSGGGAYEQYF,TGTGCCATCAGTGAGTCCGGGACTAGCGGGGGGGGCGCCTACGAGCAGTACTTC
.,once,TRBJ2-1,TRBV5-1,CASSGQVWGENNEQFF,TGCGCCAGCAGCGGGCAAGTCTGGGGGGAGAACAATGAGCAGTTCTTC
.,.,TRBJ1-1,TRBV19,CASKEGNTEAFF,TGTGCCAGTAAGGAGGGGAACACTGAAGCTTTCTTT
.,.,TRBJ2-5,TRBV11-3,CASSVGPWGTQYF,TGTGCCAGCAGCGTGGGGCCGTGGGGGACCCAGTACTTC
.,.,TRBJ1-2,TRBV27,CASSSLYGWANYGYTF,TGTGCCAGCAGTTCTCTCTACGGCTGGGCTAACTATGGCTACACCTTC
.,.,TRBJ2-7,TRBV28,CASRDGTATYEQYF,TGTGCCAGCAGGGACGGAACGGCAACCTACGAGCAGTACTTC
.,.,TRBJ1-1,TRBV7-2,CASSPQGTEAFF,TGTGCCAGCAGCCCCCAGGGCACTGAAGCTTTCTTT
.,.,TRBJ1-2,TRBV7-9,CASSLAEGFYGYTF,TGTGCCAGCAGCTTAGCAGAGGGGTTCTATGGCTACACCTTC
TRBD2,.,TRBJ2-3,TRBV9,CASSPRGGGPTDTQYF,TGTGCCAGCAGCCCCCGGGGCGGGGGGCCCACAGATACGCAGTATTTT
.,.,TRBJ2-3,TRBV20-1,CSARDSHTQYF,TGCAGTGCTAGAGATTCACATACGCAGTATTTT
.,.,TRBJ1-6,TRBV30,CAWPRGGALGTWGNSPLHF,TGTGCCTGGCCACGGGGGGGGGCCCTGGGAACCTGGGGAAATTCACCCCTCCACTTT
TRBD1,.,TRBJ1-2,TRBV7-8,CASSLPDRNYGYTF,TGTGCCAGCAGCTTACCGGACAGGAACTATGGCTACACCTTC
TRBD1,.,TRBJ1-2,TRBV5-1,CASSWTGINYGYTF,TGCGCCAGCAGCTGGACAGGGATTAACTATGGCTACACCTTC
.,.,TRBJ1-1,TRBV7-6,CASSPGVGTEAFF,TGTGCCAGCAGCCCAGGGGTGGGCACTGAAGCTTTCTTT
.,.,TRBJ2-6,TRBV7-9,CARDRGSGGGANVLTF,TGTGCCAGGGACCGGGGGTCTGGTGGAGGGGCCAACGTCCTGACTTTC
.,once,TRBJ2-7,TRBV5-4,CASSLEGGGTIYEQYF,TGTGCCAGCAGCTTGGAAGGGGGGGGCACAATCTACGAGCAGTACTTC
TRBD1,.,TRBJ2-5,TRBV27,CASSSFGQGRKATQYF,TGTGCCAGCAGTTCCTTCGGACAGGGGAGAAAAGCAACCCAGTACTTC
.,.,TRBJ1-2,TRBV23-1,CASSQRGPLGHYGYTF,TGCGCCAGCAGTCAACGCGGCCCTCTCGGTCACTATGGCTACACCTTC
TRBD1,.,TRBJ2-7,TRBV4-1,CASSQRQGATYEQYF,TGCGCCAGCAGCCAACGACAGGGGGCGACCTACGAGCAGTACTTC
.,.,TRBJ2-7,TRBV29-1,CSVRVNSYEQYF,TGCAGCGTTAGGGTAAATAGCTACGAGCAGTACTTC
.,.,TRBJ2-1,TRBV24-1,CATSGTRGANEQFF,TGTGCCACCAGTGGTACGCGGGGCGCGAATGAGCAGTTCTTC
.,.,TRBJ1-6,TRBV10-3,CAISESLLGSYNSPLHF,TGTGCCATCAGTGAGTCGTTGTTGGGCTCCTATAATTCACCCCTCCACTTT
.,few,TRBJ2-1,TRBV19,CASSIPRGQVINEQFF,TGTGCCAGTAGTATACCCCGGGGTCAGGTGATCAATGAGCAGTTCTTC
.,.,TRBJ2-3,TRBV27,CASGASTDTQYF,TGTGCCAGCGGGGCAAGCACAGATACGCAGTATTTT